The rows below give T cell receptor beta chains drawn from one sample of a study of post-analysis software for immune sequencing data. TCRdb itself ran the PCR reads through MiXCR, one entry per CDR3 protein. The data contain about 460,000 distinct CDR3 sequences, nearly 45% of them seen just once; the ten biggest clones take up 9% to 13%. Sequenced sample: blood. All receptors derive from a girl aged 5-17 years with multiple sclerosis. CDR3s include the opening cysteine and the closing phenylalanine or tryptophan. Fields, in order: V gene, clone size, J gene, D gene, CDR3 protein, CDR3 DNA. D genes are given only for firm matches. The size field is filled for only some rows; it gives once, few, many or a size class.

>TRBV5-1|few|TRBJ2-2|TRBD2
CASRDLLAGLGELFF
TGCGCCAGCAGGGATCTCCTAGCGGGCCTCGGGGAGCTGTTTTTT
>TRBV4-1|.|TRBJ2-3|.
CASSQVGGMTDTQYF
TGCGCCAGCAGCCAAGTGGGGGGAATGACAGATACGCAGTATTTT
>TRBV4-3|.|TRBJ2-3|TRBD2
CASSQAGLAGQSTDTQYF
TGCGCCAGCAGCCAGGCCGGACTAGCGGGACAATCCACAGATACGCAGTATTTT
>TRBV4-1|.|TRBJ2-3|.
CASSQVAGNTDTQYF
TGCGCCAGCAGCCAAGTTGCGGGGAACACAGATACGCAGTATTTT
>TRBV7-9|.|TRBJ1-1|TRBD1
CASSQRQGWNTEAFF
TGTGCCAGCAGCCAACGACAGGGTTGGAACACTGAAGCTTTCTTT
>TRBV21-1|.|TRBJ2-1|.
CASHHRSWTGSRNEQFF
TGTGCCAGCCACCATCGCTCGTGGACAGGGTCAAGAAATGAGCAGTTCTTC
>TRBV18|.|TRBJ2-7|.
CASSKTVPYEQYF
TGTGCCAGCTCAAAGACAGTACCCTACGAGCAGTACTTC
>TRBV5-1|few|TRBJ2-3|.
CASSLATSGTDTQYF
TGCGCCAGCAGCTTGGCCACTTCGGGAACCGATACGCAGTATTTT
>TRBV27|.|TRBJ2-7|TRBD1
CASSPARQGADEQYF
TGTGCCAGCAGCCCGGCGAGGCAGGGGGCCGACGAGCAGTACTTC
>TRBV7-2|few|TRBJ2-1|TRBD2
CASSSGLASYNEQFF
TGTGCCAGCAGCTCCGGACTAGCTTCCTACAATGAGCAGTTCTTC
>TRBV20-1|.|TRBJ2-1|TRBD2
CSASPPSGSPYNEQFF
TGCAGTGCTAGTCCCCCTAGCGGGAGCCCCTACAATGAGCAGTTCTTC
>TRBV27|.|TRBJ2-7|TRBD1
CASGGQGHEQYF
TGTGCCAGCGGGGGACAGGGGCACGAGCAGTACTTC
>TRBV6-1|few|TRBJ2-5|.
CASKQTQETQYF
TGTGCCAGCAAACAGACCCAAGAGACCCAGTACTTC
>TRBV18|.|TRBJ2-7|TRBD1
CASSPGQGMGYEQYF
TGTGCCAGCTCACCAGGACAGGGGATGGGGTACGAGCAGTACTTC
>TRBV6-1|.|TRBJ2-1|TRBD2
CASSGGTRGYNEQFF
TGTGCCAGCAGTGGCGGGACTAGAGGGTACAATGAGCAGTTCTTC
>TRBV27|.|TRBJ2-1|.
CASRRISGPYNEQFF
TGTGCCAGCAGGAGAATCAGCGGCCCCTACAATGAGCAGTTCTTC
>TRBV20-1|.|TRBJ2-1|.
CSARGGDSGRDNEQFF
TGCAGTGCTAGAGGCGGAGACTCGGGAAGGGACAATGAGCAGTTCTTC
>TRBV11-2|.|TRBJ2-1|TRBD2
CASSFQLAGVGGSSYNEQFF
TGTGCCAGCAGCTTTCAACTAGCGGGAGTCGGAGGAAGTTCCTACAATGAGCAGTTCTTC
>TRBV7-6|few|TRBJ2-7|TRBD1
CASSWTGNHEQYF
TGTGCCAGCAGTTGGACAGGTAACCACGAGCAGTACTTC
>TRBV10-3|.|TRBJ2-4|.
CAISQGHVKNIQYF
TGTGCCATCAGTCAGGGGCATGTCAAAAACATTCAGTACTTC
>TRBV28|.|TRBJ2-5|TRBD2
CASSSRWLAGGPTQETQYF
TGTGCCAGCAGTTCACGCTGGCTAGCGGGAGGTCCGACTCAAGAGACCCAGTACTTC
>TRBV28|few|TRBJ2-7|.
CASSSWATPYEQYF
TGTGCCAGCAGTTCTTGGGCAACTCCCTACGAGCAGTACTTC
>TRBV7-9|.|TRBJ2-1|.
CASSTRPSDRSYNEQFF
TGTGCCAGCAGCACGCGCCCTAGCGATCGCTCCTACAATGAGCAGTTCTTC
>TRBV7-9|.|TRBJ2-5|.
CASSLTTGIHQETQYF
TGTGCCAGCAGCTTAACAACAGGGATCCACCAAGAGACCCAGTACTTC
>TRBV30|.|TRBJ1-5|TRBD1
CAWSVRTGANNQPQHF
TGTGCCTGGAGTGTAAGGACAGGGGCGAACAATCAGCCCCAGCATTTT
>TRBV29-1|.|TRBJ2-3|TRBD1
CSVKGQGVKTDTQYF
TGCAGCGTTAAGGGACAGGGTGTCAAAACAGATACGCAGTATTTT
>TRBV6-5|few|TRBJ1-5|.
CASSSRGGLHNQPQHF
TGTGCCAGCAGTTCCCGGGGGGGACTCCACAATCAGCCCCAGCATTTT